This T cell receptor beta chain is drawn from a study of blood T cells in healthy people across ages. Study observations and caveats: Strong correlation linked observed beta diversity and percent naive T cells. PBMCs that were unsorted prevented a conclusive naive versus antigen-experienced comparison.

Sample-barcoded 5' priming and a J-beta primer mix drove a second PCR of 7 to 11 cycles. One entry per CDR3 protein results from TCRdb running MiXCR on the 5' RACE reads. The profile shows 750,000 to 1,000,000 distinct CDR3 sequences, almost 30% of them singletons. This clonotype was recorded many times. Its antigen is currently unknown. V lost 4 bases and J 1 base, leaving 9 bases between the germline ends. Germline V gene sequence: CDR1 ENHRY, CDR2 SYGVKD. This CDR3 is built from 14 residues. Every sample had a minimum of 6 million PBMCs isolated. This sample was shared with a second study, whose subject was T cells of mothers and their children.

This chain uses TRBV10-3 with TRBJ2-3; no clear D gene. The receptor was derived from a middle-aged woman in good health. Sequenced sample: blood. The CDR3 protein is CAISAGSGTDTQYF. In DNA form, the CDR3 reads TGTGCCATCAGTGCTGGTAGTGGCACAGATACGCAGTATTTT.